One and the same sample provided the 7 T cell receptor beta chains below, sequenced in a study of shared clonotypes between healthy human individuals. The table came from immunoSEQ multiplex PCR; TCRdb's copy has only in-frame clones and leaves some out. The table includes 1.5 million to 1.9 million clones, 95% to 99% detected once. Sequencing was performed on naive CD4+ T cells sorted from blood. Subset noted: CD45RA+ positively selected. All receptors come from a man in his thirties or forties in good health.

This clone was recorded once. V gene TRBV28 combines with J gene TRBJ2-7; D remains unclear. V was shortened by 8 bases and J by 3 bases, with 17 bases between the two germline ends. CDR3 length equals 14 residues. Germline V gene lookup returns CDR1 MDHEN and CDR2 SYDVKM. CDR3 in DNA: TGTGCCAGCGAGACCCAATACGGAATCTACGAGCAGTACTTC. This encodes CASETQYGIYEQYF.

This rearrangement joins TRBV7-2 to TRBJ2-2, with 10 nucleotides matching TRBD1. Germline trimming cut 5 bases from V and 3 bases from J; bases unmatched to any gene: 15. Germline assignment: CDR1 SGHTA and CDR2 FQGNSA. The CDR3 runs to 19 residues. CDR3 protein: CASSTHNIPGQGYTGELFF. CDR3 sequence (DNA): TGTGCCAGCAGCACTCACAATATTCCGGGACAGGGGTACACCGGGGAGCTGTTTTTT.

The CDR3 DNA sequence: TGTGCCAGCTCACCACTGGGACAGGGGGCGTTTGGCTACACCTTC. The encoded protein is CASSPLGQGAFGYTF. This chain uses TRBV18 with TRBJ1-2, with 12 bases aligning to TRBD1. Trimming at V came to 1 base and at J to 7 bases, leaving 4 bases not matched to a gene. The CDR3 covers 15 residues. The germline V gene has CDR1 KGHSH and CDR2 LQKENI.

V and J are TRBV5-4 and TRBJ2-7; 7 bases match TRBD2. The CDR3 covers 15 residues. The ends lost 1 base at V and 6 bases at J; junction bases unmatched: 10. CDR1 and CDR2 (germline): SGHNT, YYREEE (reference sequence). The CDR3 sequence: CASSLRRERFIEQYF. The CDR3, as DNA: TGTGCCAGCAGCTTGAGGCGGGAGCGCTTTATCGAGCAGTACTTC.

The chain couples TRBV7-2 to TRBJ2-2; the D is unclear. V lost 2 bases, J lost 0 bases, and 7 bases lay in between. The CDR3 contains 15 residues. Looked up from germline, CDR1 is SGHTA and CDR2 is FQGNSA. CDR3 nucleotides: TGTGCCAGCAGCTTAACCAGAACGAACACCGGGGAGCTGTTTTTT. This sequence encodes CASSLTRTNTGELFF.

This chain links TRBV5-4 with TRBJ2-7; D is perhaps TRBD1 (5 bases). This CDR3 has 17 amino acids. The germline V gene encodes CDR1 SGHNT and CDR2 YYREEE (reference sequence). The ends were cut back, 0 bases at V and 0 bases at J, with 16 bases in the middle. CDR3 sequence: CASSLAGVGRASYEQYF. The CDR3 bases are TGTGCCAGCAGCTTGGCTGGTGTAGGCAGGGCCTCCTACGAGCAGTACTTC.

The CDR3 region has the DNA TGTGCCAGCAGTGAACAGGGACCCAACACTGAAGCTTTCTTT. This gives the protein CASSEQGPNTEAFF. V and J are TRBV2 and TRBJ1-1; D perhaps matches TRBD1 (5 bases). V was clipped by 2 bases and J by 2 bases, with 9 bases between them. The CDR3 has 14 residues. The V gene's germline CDR1 is SNHLY and CDR2 FYNNEI.